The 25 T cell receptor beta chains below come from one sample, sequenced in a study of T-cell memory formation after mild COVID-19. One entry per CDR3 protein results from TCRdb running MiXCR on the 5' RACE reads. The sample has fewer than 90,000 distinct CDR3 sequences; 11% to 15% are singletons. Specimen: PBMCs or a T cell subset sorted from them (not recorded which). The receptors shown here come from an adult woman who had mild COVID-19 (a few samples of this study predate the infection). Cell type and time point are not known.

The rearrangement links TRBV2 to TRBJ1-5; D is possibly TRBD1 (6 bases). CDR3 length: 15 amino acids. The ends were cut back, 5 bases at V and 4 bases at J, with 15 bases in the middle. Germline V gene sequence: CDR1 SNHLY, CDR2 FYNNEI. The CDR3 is CASSPQGGGNQPQHF. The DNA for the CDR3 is TGTGCCAGCAGTCCCCAGGGAGGGGGTAATCAGCCCCAGCATTTT.

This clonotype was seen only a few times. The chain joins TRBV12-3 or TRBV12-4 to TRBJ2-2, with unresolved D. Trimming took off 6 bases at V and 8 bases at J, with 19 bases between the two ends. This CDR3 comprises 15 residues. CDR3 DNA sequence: TGTGCCAGCAGCCCCCTAGTACTGGGCCAGGGGGAGCTGTTTTTT. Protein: CASSPLVLGQGELFF.

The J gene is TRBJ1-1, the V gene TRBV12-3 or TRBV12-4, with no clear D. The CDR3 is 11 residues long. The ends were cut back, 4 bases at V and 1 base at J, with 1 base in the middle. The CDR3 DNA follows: TGTGCCAGCAGTTGGAACACTGAAGCTTTCTTT. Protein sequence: CASSWNTEAFF.

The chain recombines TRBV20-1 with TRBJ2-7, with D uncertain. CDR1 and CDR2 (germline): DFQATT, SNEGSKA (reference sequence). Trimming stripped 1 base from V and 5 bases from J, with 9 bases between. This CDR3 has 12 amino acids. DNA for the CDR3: TGCAGTGCTAGAGGTCTGCGCGACGAGCAGTACTTC. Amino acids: CSARGLRDEQYF.

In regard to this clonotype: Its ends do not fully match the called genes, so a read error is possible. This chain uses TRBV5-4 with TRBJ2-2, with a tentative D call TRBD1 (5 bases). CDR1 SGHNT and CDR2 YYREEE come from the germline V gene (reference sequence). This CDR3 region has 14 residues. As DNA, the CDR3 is TGTGCAAGCAGCTTGGGGCAATTGGCCGGGGAGCTGTTTTTT. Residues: CASSLGQLAGELFF.

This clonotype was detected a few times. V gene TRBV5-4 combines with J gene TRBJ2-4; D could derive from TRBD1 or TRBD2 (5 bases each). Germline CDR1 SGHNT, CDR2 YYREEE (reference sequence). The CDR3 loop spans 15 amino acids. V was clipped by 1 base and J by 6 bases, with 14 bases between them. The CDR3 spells CASSLRVGERNIQYF. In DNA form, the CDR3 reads TGTGCCAGCAGCTTGAGGGTGGGGGAGCGAAACATTCAGTACTTC.

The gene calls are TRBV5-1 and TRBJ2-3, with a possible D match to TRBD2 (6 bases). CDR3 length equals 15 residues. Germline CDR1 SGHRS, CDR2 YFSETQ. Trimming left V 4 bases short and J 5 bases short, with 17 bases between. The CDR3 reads CASSLAAGLQDTQYF. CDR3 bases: TGCGCCAGCAGCCTGGCGGCGGGACTTCAAGATACGCAGTATTTT.

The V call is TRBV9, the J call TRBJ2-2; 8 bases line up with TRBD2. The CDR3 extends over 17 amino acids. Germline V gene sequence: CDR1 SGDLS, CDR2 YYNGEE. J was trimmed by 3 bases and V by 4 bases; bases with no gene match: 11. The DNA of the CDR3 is TGTGCCAGCAGCCCACACACTAGCGGAACCTACACCGGGGAGCTGTTTTTT. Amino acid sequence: CASSPHTSGTYTGELFF.

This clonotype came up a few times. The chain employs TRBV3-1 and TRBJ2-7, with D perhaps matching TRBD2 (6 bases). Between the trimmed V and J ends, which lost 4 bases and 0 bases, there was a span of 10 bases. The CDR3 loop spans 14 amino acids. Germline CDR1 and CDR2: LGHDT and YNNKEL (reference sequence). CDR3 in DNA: TGTGCCAGCAGCCCCCGGGGGTCCTCCTACGAGCAGTACTTC. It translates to CASSPRGSSYEQYF.

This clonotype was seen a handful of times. CDR3 bases: TGTGCCAGCGCCTCTGGGACTAGCGGGAACTACAATGAGCAGTTCTTC. This gives the protein CASASGTSGNYNEQFF. This chain uses TRBV6-5 with TRBJ2-1; 13 bases fit TRBD2. Per germline, CDR1 MNHEY and CDR2 SVGAGI. The CDR3 has 16 residues. Unmatched junction bases numbered 7, after V lost 8 bases and J lost 3 bases.

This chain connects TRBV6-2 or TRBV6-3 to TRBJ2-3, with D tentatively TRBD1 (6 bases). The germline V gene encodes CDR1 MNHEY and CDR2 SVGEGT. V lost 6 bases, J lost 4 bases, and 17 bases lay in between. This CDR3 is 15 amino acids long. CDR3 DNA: TGTGCCAGCAGCCCGCACAGGGATCGGGCAGATACGCAGTATTTT. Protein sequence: CASSPHRDRADTQYF.

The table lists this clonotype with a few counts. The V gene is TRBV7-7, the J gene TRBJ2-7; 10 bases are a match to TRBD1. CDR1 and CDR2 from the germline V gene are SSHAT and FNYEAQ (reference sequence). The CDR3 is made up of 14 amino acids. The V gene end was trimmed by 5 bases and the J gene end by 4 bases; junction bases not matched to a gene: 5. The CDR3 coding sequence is TGTGCCAGCAGCCCGGACAGGGGGACGTACGAGCAGTACTTC. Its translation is CASSPDRGTYEQYF.

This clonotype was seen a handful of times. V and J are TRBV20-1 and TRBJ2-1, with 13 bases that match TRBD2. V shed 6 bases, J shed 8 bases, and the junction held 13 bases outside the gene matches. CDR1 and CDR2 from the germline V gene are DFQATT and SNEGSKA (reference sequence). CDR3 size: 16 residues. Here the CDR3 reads CSAQEPGLAGEDEQFF. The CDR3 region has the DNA TGCAGTGCACAGGAACCAGGACTAGCGGGAGAGGATGAGCAGTTCTTC.

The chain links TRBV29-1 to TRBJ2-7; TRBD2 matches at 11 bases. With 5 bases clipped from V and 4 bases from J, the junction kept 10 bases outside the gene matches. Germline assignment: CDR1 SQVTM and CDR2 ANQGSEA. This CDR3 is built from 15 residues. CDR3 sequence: CSVTGTSGKMYEQYF. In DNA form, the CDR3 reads TGCAGCGTTACCGGGACTAGCGGAAAAATGTACGAGCAGTACTTC.

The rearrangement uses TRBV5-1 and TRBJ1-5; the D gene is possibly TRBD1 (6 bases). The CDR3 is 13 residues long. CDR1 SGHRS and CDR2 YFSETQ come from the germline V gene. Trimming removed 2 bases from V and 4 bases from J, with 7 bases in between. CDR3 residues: CASSFRGNQPQHF. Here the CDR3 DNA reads TGCGCCAGCAGCTTCAGGGGAAATCAGCCCCAGCATTTT.

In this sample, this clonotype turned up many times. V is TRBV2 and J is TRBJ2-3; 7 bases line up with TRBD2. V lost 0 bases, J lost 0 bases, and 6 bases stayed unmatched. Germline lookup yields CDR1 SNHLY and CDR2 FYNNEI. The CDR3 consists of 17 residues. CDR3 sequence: CASSEALRTSSTDTQYF. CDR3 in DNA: TGTGCCAGCAGTGAAGCGCTCCGGACTAGTAGCACAGATACGCAGTATTTT.

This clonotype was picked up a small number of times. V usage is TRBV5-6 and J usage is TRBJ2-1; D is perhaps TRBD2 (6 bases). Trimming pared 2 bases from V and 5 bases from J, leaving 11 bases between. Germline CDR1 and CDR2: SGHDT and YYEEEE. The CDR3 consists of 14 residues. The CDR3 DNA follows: TGTGCCAGCAGCTTAGGCGGGGAACACAATGAGCAGTTCTTC. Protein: CASSLGGEHNEQFF.

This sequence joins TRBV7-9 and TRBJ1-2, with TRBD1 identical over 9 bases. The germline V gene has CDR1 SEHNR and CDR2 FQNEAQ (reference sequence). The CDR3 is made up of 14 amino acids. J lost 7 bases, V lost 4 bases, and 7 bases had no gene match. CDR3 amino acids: CASSYQDRGVGYTF. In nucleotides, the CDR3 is TGTGCCAGCAGCTACCAGGACAGGGGAGTTGGCTACACCTTC.

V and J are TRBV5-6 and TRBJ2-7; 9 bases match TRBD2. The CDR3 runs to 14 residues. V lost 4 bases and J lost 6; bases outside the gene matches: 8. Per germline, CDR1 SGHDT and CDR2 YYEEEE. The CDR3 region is CASSPVAAGGEQYF. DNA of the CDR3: TGTGCCAGCAGCCCCGTAGCAGCGGGGGGCGAGCAGTACTTC.

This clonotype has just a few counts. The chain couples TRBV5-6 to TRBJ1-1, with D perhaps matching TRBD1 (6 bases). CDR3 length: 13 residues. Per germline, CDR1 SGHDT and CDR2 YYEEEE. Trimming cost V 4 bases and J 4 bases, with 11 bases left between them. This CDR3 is CASSTGRATEAFF. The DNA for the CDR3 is TGTGCCAGCAGCACAGGGCGGGCCACTGAAGCTTTCTTT. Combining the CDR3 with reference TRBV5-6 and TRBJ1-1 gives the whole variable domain DAGVTQSPTHLIKTRGQQVTLRCSPKSGHDTVSWYQQALGQGPQFIFQYYEEEERQRGNFPDRFSGHQFPNYSSELNVNALLLGDSALYLCASSTGRATEAFFGQGTRLTVV.

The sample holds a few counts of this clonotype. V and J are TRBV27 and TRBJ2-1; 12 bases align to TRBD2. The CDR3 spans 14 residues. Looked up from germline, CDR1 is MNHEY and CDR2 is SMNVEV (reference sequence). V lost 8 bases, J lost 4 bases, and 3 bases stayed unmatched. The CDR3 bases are TGTGCCAGCCAACTAGCGGGGGGATACAATGAGCAGTTCTTC. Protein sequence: CASQLAGGYNEQFF.

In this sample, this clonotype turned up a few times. The CDR3 bases are TGCAGTGCTAGGTTCCACACTAACACAGATACGCAGTATTTT. Translation gives CSARFHTNTDTQYF. V gene TRBV20-1 combines with J gene TRBJ2-3; unclear D gene. Germline values: CDR1 DFQATT, CDR2 SNEGSKA (reference sequence). The CDR3 spans 14 residues. Trimming took off 3 bases at V and 2 bases at J, with 12 bases between the two ends.

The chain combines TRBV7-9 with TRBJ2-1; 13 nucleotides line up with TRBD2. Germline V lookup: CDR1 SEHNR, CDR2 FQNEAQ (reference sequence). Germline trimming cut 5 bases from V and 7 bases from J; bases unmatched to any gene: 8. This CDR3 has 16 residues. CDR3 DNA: TGTGCCAGCAGCGCCACTAGCGGGAGGGCCGGGAATGAGCAGTTCTTC. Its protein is CASSATSGRAGNEQFF.

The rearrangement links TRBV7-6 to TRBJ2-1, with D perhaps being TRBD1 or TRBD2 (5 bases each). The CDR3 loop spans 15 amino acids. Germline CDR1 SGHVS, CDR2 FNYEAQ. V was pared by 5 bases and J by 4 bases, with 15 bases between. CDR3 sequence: CASSIRVRGYNEQFF. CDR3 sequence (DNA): TGTGCCAGCAGCATAAGGGTGAGGGGATACAATGAGCAGTTCTTC.

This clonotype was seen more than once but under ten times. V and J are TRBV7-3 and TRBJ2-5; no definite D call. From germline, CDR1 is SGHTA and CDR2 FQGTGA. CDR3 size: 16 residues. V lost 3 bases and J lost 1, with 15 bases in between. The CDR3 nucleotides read TGTGCCAGCAGCTTCGGTCCTATGGTAGCCCAAGAGACCCAGTACTTC. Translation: CASSFGPMVAQETQYF. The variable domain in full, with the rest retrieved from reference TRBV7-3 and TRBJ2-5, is GAGVSQTPSNKVTEKGKYVELRCDPISGHTALYWYRQSLGQGPEFLIYFQGTGAADDSGLPNDRFFAVRPEGSVSTLKIQRTERGDSAVYLCASSFGPMVAQETQYFGPGTRLLVL.